The clone carrying this T cell receptor (beta chain) was detected many times. A read error may account for a junction end that differs from germline. The entry originates in a study of T-cell reconstitution after alpha-beta-depleted transplantation in children. Unique molecular identifiers were incorporated when the TCRbeta library was constructed. Each CDR3 protein gets one entry after TCRdb re-called the PCR reads with MiXCR. The profile shows some 590,000 distinct CDR3 sequences, 10% to 13% of them singletons. The germline CDR1 and CDR2 sequences are SNHLY and FYNNEI. This CDR3 region has 14 residues.

V and J are TRBV2 and TRBJ2-3; D not resolved. This clonotype originated in a human donor who donated a stem cell graft to a child with acute myeloid leukemia. This specimen consisted of PBMCs from the stem cell graft donor, obtained from the stem cell graft. The CDR3 loop is CASREGYTRDTQYF. The CDR3 DNA is TGTGCCAGCAGGGAAGGATATACCAGGGATACGCAGTATTTT.